The 15 T cell receptor beta chains in this list originate from one sample, sequenced in a study of OX40 agonist ivuxolimab in advanced cancers. This table comes from immunoSEQ multiplex PCR, and its TCRdb copy is limited to in-frame clones, with some not included. Of 65,000 to 70,000 clones detected, around 83% appear once; the ten largest clones hold roughly 0.4%. Sequenced material: CD4+ or CD8+ T cells sorted from blood, taken in a trial of the OX40 agonist ivuxolimab. These receptors came from an adult with an advanced solid tumor such as melanoma, head and neck, liver or kidney cancer.

The rearrangement joins TRBV7-9 to TRBJ2-7; D possibly corresponds to TRBD2 (7 bases). Trimming removed 6 bases from V and 11 bases from J, with 20 bases in between. Germline assignment: CDR1 SEHNR and CDR2 FQNEAQ (reference sequence). The CDR3 loop spans 13 amino acids. CDR3 DNA sequence: TGTGCCAGCAGTTCCCAAAGGGGGAGGGCGGAGTACTTC. Translating it yields CASSSQRGRAEYF. Combining the CDR3 with reference TRBV7-9 and TRBJ2-7 gives the whole variable domain DTGVSQNPRHKITKRGQNVTFRCDPISEHNRLYWYRQTLGQGPEFLTYFQNEAQLEKSRLLSDRFSAERPKGSFSTLEIQRTEQGDSAMYLCASSSQRGRAEYFGPGTRLTVT.

The chain combines TRBV5-1 with TRBJ2-3; D gene uncertain. CDR3 length: 16 residues. Per germline, CDR1 SGHRS and CDR2 YFSETQ. V lost 0 bases and J 2 bases, leaving 13 bases between the germline ends. The CDR3 DNA reads TGCGCCAGCAGCTTGGTGGGGATTGACCCCACAGATACGCAGTATTTT. It codes for CASSLVGIDPTDTQYF.

J is TRBJ1-2 and V is TRBV28; TRBD1 is a possible D gene (6 bases). The CDR3 is made up of 12 amino acids. With 7 bases removed from V and 5 bases from J, the gap between germline ends came to 11 bases. Germline CDR1 is MDHEN and CDR2 is SYDVKM. The CDR3 here is CASNRAGYGYTF. In DNA, the CDR3 is TGTGCCAGCAACAGGGCCGGGTATGGCTACACCTTC.

The chain is built from TRBV5-4 and TRBJ2-1; 12 positions match TRBD1. The CDR3 runs to 16 residues. V shed 3 bases, J shed 2 bases, and the junction held 3 bases outside the gene matches. Per the germline V gene, CDR1 is SGHNT and CDR2 is YYREEE (reference sequence). CDR3 amino acids: CASSSGQGATYNEQFF. Here the CDR3 DNA reads TGTGCCAGCAGCTCGGGACAGGGGGCAACCTACAATGAGCAGTTCTTC. Looking up the rest from reference TRBV5-4 and TRBJ2-1 gives the full variable domain: ETGVTQSPTHLIKTRGQQVTLRCSSQSGHNTVSWYQQALGQGPQFIFQYYREEENGRGNFPPRFSGLQFPNYSSELNVNALELDDSALYLCASSSGQGATYNEQFFGPGTRLTVL.

The chain has TRBV10-3 and TRBJ2-1; TRBD1 or TRBD2 may be the D gene (5 bases each). V lost 6 bases to trimming and J lost 3 bases, with 21 bases between them. The length of the CDR3 is 17 residues. Germline assignment: CDR1 ENHRY and CDR2 SYGVKD. The CDR3: CAIRTRGFAGFYNEQFF. CDR3 DNA sequence: TGTGCCATCAGGACCCGGGGCTTTGCGGGTTTCTACAATGAGCAGTTCTTC.

The rearrangement uses TRBV5-5 and TRBJ2-7, with D tentatively TRBD1 (6 bases). CDR3 length equals 16 residues. V shed 2 bases and J shed 0 bases, with 15 bases lying between them. The germline CDR1 and CDR2 sequences are SGHKS and YYEKEE (reference sequence). CDR3 bases: TGTGCCAGCAGCTTTCATTCACAGGGAAGCTCCTACGAGCAGTACGTC. Translating it yields CASSFHSQGSSYEQYV.

J is TRBJ1-1 and V is TRBV20-1; no firm D call. The ends were cut back, 6 bases at V and 7 bases at J, with 12 bases in the middle. This CDR3 spans 11 amino acids. The germline V gene encodes CDR1 DFQATT and CDR2 SNEGSKA (reference sequence). The CDR3 sequence is CSASRRSEAFF. The CDR3 DNA reads as TGCAGTGCATCAAGACGGAGTGAAGCTTTCTTT.

The chain couples TRBV6-6 to TRBJ2-7; a weak D match, TRBD1 (5 bases). The germline V and J ends were trimmed by 2 bases and 10 bases, with 9 bases remaining between them. Germline CDR1 is MNHNY and CDR2 is SVGAGI (reference sequence). The CDR3 runs to 11 residues. The CDR3 region is CASSYKTDQYF. In DNA, the CDR3 is TGTGCCAGCAGTTACAAGACAGACCAGTACTTC.

With regard to this clone: The junction differs from germline at one of its ends, possibly a read error. The chain combines TRBV7-8 with TRBJ2-7; D might be TRBD1 or TRBD2, each matching 6 bases. CDR1 and CDR2 from the germline V gene are SGHVS and FQNEAQ. The CDR3 runs to 12 residues. CDR3 sequence (DNA): TGTGCCAGCAGCCGTCATAGGGGGGCGTTAAGCTTC. Its translation: CASSRHRGALSF.

The rearrangement uses TRBV7-3 and TRBJ2-3, with 7 bases lining up with TRBD2. This CDR3 has 14 residues. Germline CDR1 and CDR2: SGHTA and FQGTGA. V trimming: 4 bases; J trimming: 0 bases; junction bases outside the gene matches: 1. The CDR3 is CASSWGGSTDTQYF. The CDR3 coding sequence is TGTGCCAGCAGCTGGGGGGGTAGCACAGATACGCAGTATTTT.

This chain uses TRBV27 with TRBJ1-2; 7 positions match TRBD1. The CDR3 totals 14 residues. After removal of 5 bases from V and 2 bases from J, the junction contained 5 bases not matched to a gene. From germline, CDR1 is MNHEY and CDR2 SMNVEV (reference sequence). CDR3 in amino acids: CASSRPGQNYGYTF. The CDR3 bases are TGTGCCAGCAGTCGACCGGGACAGAACTATGGCTACACCTTC.

This clone was detected only once. The chain has TRBV10-1 and TRBJ1-1; the D is unclear. The CDR3 sequence is 11 residues long. Germline V gene lookup returns CDR1 WNHNN and CDR2 SYGVQD (reference sequence). Trimming shortened V by 3 bases and J by 2 bases, and 1 base separated the two germline ends. The CDR3 coding sequence is TGCGCCAGCAGTGATAACACTGAAGCTTTCTTT. It encodes CASSDNTEAFF.

The rearrangement uses TRBV29-1 and TRBJ1-4, with D unclear. CDR1 and CDR2 (germline): SQVTM, ANQGSEA. This CDR3 has 13 residues. With 5 bases removed from V and 8 bases from J, the gap between germline ends came to 15 bases. The CDR3 here is CSVREPYGEKLFF. CDR3 nucleotide sequence: TGCAGCGTTCGGGAGCCCTATGGGGAAAAACTGTTTTTT.

CDR3 nucleotides: TGTGCCAGTAGCACTCCCACCAGGGCAGCTAACTATGGCTACACCTTC. Translating gives CASSTPTRAANYGYTF. This chain links TRBV19 with TRBJ1-2, with D possibly being TRBD1 (5 bases). V shed 6 bases and J shed 0 bases, with 17 bases lying between them. The CDR3 spans 16 residues. Germline loops: CDR1 LNHDA, CDR2 SQIVND (reference sequence).

The chain couples TRBV12-5 to TRBJ1-1; no clear D. V was shortened by 7 bases and J by 5 bases, with 14 bases between the two germline ends. Germline CDR1 LGHNT, CDR2 FRNRAP. This CDR3 comprises 13 residues. The CDR3 DNA is TGTGCTAGTGCCCCTACGGGAGGGACTGAAGCTTTCTTT. It codes for CASAPTGGTEAFF.